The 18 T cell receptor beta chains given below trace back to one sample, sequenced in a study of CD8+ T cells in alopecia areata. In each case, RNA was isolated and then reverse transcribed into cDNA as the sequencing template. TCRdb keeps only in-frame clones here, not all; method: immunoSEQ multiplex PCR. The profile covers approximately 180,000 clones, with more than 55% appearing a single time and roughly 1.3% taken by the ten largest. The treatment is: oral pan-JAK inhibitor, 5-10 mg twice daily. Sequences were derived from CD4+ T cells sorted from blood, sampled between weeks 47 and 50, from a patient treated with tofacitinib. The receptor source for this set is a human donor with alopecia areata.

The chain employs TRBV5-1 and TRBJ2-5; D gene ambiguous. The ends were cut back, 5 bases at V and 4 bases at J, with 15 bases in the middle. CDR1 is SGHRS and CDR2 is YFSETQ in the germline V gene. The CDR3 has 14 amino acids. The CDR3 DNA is TGCGCCAGCAGAGTGGCCATTTTGTCAGAGACCCAGTACTTC. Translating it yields CASRVAILSETQYF.

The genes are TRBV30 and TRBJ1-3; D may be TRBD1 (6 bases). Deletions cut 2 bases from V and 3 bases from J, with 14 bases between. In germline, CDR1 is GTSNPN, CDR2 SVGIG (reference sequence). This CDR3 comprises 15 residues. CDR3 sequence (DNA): TGTGCCTGGAGTAACGGACAGCTTCATGGAAACACCATATATTTT. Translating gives CAWSNGQLHGNTIYF.

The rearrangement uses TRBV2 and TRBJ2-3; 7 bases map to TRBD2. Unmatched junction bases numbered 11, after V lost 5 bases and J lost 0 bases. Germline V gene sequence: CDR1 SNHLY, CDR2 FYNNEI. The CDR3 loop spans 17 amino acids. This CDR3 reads CASSFPSGAPSTDTQYF. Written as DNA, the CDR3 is TGTGCCAGCAGTTTTCCTAGCGGAGCCCCTAGCACAGATACGCAGTATTTT.

DNA for the CDR3: TGCAGCGTTTTGGTGGCAGGGGGACGAGCAGCCCCGTACTTC. Residues: CSVLVAGGRAAPYF. The chain has TRBV29-1 and TRBJ2-7; 7 nucleotides align to TRBD1. Germline values: CDR1 SQVTM, CDR2 ANQGSEA. The CDR3 has 14 amino acids. The ends lost 5 bases at V and 12 bases at J; junction bases unmatched: 19.

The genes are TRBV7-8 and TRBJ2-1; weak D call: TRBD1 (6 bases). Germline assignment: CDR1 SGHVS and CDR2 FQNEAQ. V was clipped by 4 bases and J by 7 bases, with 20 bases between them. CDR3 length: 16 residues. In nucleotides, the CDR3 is TGTGCCAGCAGCTCCTCACAGGGTTTTCGTGGGAATGAGCAGTTCTTC. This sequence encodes CASSSSQGFRGNEQFF. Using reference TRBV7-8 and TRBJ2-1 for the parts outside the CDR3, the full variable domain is GAGVSQSPRYKVAKRGQDVALRCDPISGHVSLFWYQQALGQGPEFLTYFQNEAQLDKSGLPSDRFFAERPEGSVSTLKIQRTQQEDSAVYLCASSSSQGFRGNEQFFGPGTRLTVL.

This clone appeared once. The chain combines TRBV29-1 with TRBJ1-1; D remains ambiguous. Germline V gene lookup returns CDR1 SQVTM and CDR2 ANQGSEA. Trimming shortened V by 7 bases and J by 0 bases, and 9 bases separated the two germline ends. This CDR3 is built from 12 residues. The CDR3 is CSAGAMNTEAFF. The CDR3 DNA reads TGCAGCGCGGGAGCAATGAACACTGAAGCTTTCTTT.

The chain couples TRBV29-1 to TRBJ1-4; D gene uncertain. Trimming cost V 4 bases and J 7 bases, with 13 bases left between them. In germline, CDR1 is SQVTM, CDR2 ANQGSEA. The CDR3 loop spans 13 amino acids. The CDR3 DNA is TGCAGCGTTGCCGGGAATCCGAGTGAAAAACTGTTTTTT. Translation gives CSVAGNPSEKLFF.

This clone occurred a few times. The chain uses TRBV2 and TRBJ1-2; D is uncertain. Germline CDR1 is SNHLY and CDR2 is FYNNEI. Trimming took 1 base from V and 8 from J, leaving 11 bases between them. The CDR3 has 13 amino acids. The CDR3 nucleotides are TGTGCCAGCAGTGAAGTGGCCAGTTGGGGCTACACCTTC. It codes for CASSEVASWGYTF. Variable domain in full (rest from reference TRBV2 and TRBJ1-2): EPEVTQTPSHQVTQMGQEVILRCVPISNHLYFYWYRQILGQKVEFLVSFYNNEISEKSEIFDDQFSVERPDGSNFTLKIRSTKLEDSAMYFCASSEVASWGYTFGSGTRLTVV.

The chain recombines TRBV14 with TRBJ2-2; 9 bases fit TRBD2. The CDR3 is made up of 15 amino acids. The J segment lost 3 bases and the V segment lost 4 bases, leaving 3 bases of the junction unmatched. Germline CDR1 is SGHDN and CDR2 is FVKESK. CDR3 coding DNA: TGTGCCAGCAGCCGAAGCGGGGGGTACACCGGGGAGCTGTTTTTT. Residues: CASSRSGGYTGELFF. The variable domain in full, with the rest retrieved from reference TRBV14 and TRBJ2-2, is EAGVTQFPSHSVIEKGQTVTLRCDPISGHDNLYWYRRVMGKEIKFLLHFVKESKQDESGMPNNRFLAERTGGTYSTLKVQPAELEDSGVYFCASSRSGGYTGELFFGEGSRLTVL.

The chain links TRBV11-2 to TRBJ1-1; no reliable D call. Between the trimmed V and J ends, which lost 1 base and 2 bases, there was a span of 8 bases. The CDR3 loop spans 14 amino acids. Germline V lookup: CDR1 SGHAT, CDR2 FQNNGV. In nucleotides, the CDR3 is TGTGCCAGCAGCTTAGGAGGGATTAACACTGAAGCTTTCTTT. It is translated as CASSLGGINTEAFF.

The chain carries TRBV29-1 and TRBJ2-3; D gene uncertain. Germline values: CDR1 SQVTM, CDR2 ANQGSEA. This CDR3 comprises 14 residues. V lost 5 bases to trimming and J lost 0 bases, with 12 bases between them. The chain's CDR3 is CSVKDFSSTDTQYF. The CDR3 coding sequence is TGCAGCGTTAAGGATTTCTCTAGCACAGATACGCAGTATTTT.

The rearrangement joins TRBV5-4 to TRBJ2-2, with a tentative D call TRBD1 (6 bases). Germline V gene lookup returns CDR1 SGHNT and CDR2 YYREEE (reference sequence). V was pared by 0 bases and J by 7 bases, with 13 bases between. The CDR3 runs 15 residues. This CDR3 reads CASSLAGARDGELFF. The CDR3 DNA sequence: TGTGCCAGCAGCTTGGCAGGGGCTAGGGACGGGGAGCTGTTTTTT. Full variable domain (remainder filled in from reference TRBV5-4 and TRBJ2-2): ETGVTQSPTHLIKTRGQQVTLRCSSQSGHNTVSWYQQALGQGPQFIFQYYREEENGRGNFPPRFSGLQFPNYSSELNVNALELDDSALYLCASSLAGARDGELFFGEGSRLTVL.

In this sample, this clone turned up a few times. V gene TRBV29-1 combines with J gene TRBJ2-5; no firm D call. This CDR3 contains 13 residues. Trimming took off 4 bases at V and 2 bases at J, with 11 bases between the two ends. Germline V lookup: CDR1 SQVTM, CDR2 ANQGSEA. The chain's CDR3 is CSVGAVLQETQYF. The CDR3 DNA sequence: TGCAGCGTTGGTGCAGTCCTACAAGAGACCCAGTACTTC.

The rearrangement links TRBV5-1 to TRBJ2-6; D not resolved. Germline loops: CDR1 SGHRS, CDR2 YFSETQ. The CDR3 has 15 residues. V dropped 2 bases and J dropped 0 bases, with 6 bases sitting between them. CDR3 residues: CASSFTASGANVLTF. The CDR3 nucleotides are TGCGCCAGCAGCTTTACAGCCTCTGGGGCCAACGTCCTGACTTTC.

The CDR3 coding sequence is TGTGCCACAAGTCCGGGACACAGAGTCTCCTACGAGCAGTACTTC. Its translation is CATSPGHRVSYEQYF. This chain connects TRBV15 to TRBJ2-7, with D tentatively TRBD1 (6 bases). V was cut by 9 bases and J by 0 bases, with 18 bases left in between. The CDR3 sequence is 15 residues long. Germline CDR1 LNHNV, CDR2 YYDKDF (reference sequence).

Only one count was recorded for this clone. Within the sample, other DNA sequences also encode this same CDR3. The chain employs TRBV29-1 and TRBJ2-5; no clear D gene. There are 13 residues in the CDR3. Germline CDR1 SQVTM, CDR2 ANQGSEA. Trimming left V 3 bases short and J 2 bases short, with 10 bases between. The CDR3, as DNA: TGCAGCGTTGATGGGTCCAGACAAGAGACCCAGTACTTC. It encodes CSVDGSRQETQYF.

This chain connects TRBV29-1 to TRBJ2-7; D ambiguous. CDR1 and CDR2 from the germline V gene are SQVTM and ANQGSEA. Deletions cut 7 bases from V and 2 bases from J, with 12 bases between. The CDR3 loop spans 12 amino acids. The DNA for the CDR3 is TGCAGCGGGTGGGTTAACCCCTACGAGCAGTACTTC. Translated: CSGWVNPYEQYF.

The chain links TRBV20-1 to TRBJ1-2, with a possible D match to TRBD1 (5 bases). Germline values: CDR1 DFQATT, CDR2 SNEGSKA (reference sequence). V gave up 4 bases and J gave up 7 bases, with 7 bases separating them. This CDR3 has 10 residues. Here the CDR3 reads CSAKGSGYTF. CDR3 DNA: TGCAGTGCTAAGGGGAGTGGCTACACCTTC.